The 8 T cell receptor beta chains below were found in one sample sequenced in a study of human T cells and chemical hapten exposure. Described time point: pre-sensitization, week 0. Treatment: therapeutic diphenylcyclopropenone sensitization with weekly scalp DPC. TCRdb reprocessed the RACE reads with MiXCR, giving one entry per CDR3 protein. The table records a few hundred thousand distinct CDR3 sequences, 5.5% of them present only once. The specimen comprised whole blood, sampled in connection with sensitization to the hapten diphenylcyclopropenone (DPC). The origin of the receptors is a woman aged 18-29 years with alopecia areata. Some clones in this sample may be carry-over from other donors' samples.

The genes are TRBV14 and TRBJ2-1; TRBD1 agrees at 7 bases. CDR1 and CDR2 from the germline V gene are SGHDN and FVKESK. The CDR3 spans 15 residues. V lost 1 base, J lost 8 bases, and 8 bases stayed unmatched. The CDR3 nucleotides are TGTGCCAGCAGCCAAGTACAGGGGTTTGGGGATGAGCAGTTCTTC. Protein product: CASSQVQGFGDEQFF.

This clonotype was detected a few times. CDR3 DNA sequence: TGTGCCAGCAGTCGTGGACAGCCCGGGAACACTGAAGCTTTCTTT. It yields the protein CASSRGQPGNTEAFF. The chain links TRBV6-5 to TRBJ1-1, with D possibly matching TRBD1 (6 bases). The CDR3 spans 15 residues. V dropped 5 bases and J dropped 1 base, with 14 bases sitting between them. Germline V gives CDR1 MNHEY, CDR2 SVGAGI.

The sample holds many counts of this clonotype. The CDR3 reads CASSSDGDGYTF. DNA of the CDR3: TGTGCCAGCAGCTCCGACGGGGATGGCTACACCTTC. This chain links TRBV7-3 with TRBJ1-2, with D unclear. V dropped 4 bases and J dropped 6 bases, with 9 bases sitting between them. From germline, CDR1 is SGHTA and CDR2 FQGTGA. The CDR3 contains 12 residues.

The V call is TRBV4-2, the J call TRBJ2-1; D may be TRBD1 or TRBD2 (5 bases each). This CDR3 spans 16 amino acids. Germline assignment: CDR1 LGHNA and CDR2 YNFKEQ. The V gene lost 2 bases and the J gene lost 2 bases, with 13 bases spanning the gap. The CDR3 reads CASSQQFRDPYNEQFF. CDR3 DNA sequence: TGTGCCAGCAGCCAACAGTTTCGGGACCCCTACAATGAGCAGTTCTTC.

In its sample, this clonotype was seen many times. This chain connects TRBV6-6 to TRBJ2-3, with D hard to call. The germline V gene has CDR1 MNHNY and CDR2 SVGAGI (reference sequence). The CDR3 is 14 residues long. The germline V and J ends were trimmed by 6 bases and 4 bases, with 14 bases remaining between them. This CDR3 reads CASSVRPLSDTQYF. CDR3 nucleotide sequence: TGTGCCAGCAGCGTGAGGCCCTTGTCAGATACGCAGTATTTT.

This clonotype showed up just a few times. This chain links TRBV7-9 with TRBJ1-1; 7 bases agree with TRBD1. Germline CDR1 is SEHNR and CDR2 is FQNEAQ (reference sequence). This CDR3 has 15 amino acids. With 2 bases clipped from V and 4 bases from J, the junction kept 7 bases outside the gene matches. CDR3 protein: CASSLSPGGSTEAFF. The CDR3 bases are TGTGCCAGCAGCTTATCCCCAGGGGGTAGCACTGAAGCTTTCTTT.

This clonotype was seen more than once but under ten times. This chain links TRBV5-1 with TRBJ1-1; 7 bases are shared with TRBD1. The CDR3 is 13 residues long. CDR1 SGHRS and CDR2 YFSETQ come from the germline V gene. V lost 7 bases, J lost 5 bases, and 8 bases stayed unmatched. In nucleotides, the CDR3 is TGCGCCAGCCGACAGGGCCAAAGTACTGAAGCTTTCTTT. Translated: CASRQGQSTEAFF. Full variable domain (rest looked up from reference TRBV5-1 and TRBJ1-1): KAGVTQTPRYLIKTRGQQVTLSCSPISGHRSVSWYQQTPGQGLQFLFEYFSETQRNKGNFPGRFSGRQFSNSRSEMNVSTLELGDSALYLCASRQGQSTEAFFGQGTRLTVV.

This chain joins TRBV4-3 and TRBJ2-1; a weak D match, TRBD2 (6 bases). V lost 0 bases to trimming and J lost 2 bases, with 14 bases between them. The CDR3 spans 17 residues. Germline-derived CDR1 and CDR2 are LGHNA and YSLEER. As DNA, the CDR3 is TGCGCCAGCAGCCAAGATCAGGAGACTAGGACCTACAATGAGCAGTTCTTC. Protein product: CASSQDQETRTYNEQFF.